These 18 T cell receptor beta chains were sequenced from one sample in a study of human T cells and chemical hapten exposure. Using its own MiXCR run on the RACE reads, TCRdb lists one record per CDR3 protein. The sample consists of about 82,000 distinct CDR3 sequences, under 14% of them appearing once. Time point given: patch test 3, about 24 weeks after DPC sensitization. Regarding treatment: therapeutic diphenylcyclopropenone sensitization with weekly scalp DPC. The specimen comprised whole blood, sampled in connection with sensitization to the hapten diphenylcyclopropenone (DPC). Every receptor here comes from a woman aged 45-59 years with alopecia areata. Some clones in this sample may be carry-over from other donors' samples.

This clonotype was seen at least ten times. The chain recombines TRBV7-9 with TRBJ1-2; D is unresolved. This CDR3 is built from 13 residues. V dropped 2 bases and J dropped 6 bases, with 10 bases sitting between them. CDR1 and CDR2 from the germline V gene are SEHNR and FQNEAQ (reference sequence). The CDR3 DNA reads TGTGCCAGCAGCTTACTCCTGAGGGATGGCTACACCTTC. Amino acid sequence: CASSLLLRDGYTF.

The J gene is TRBJ2-4, the V gene TRBV28; TRBD1 or TRBD2 may be the D gene (5 bases each). V lost 5 bases to trimming and J lost 3 bases, with 14 bases between them. CDR3 length: 15 residues. Looked up from germline, CDR1 is MDHEN and CDR2 is SYDVKM. CDR3 nucleotides: TGTGCCAGCAGTGGGACCGGGACCTACAAAAACATTCAGTACTTC. Translated: CASSGTGTYKNIQYF. The full variable domain, its missing parts supplied by reference TRBV28 and TRBJ2-4, is DVKVTQSSRYLVKRTGEKVFLECVQDMDHENMFWYRQDPGLGLRLIYFSYDVKMKEKGDIPEGYSVSREKKERFSLILESASTNQTSMYLCASSGTGTYKNIQYFGAGTRLSVL.

This clonotype has more than one count but fewer than ten. This chain joins TRBV29-1 and TRBJ2-4, with TRBD2 matching over 9 bases. V shed 3 bases and J 7 bases; nucleotides not matched to a gene: 7. CDR3 size: 14 residues. The germline V gene has CDR1 SQVTM and CDR2 ANQGSEA. For the CDR3, the DNA is TGCAGCGTTGAGGGCGCTAGCGGGGAGAACATTCAGTACTTC. Protein: CSVEGASGENIQYF.

This clonotype was counted a few times. One end of the junction does not line up with germline, which may come from a read error. This chain uses TRBV7-7 with TRBJ2-3, with 14 bases that match TRBD2. CDR3 length: 16 amino acids. Per germline, CDR1 SSHAT and CDR2 FNYEAQ (reference sequence). Written as DNA, the CDR3 is TGTGCTAGCAGCCCGGGACTAGCGGGAGTTGGGAGTACGCAGTATTTT. This translates into CASSPGLAGVGSTQYF. Based on the CDR3 plus reference TRBV7-7 and TRBJ2-3, the full variable domain is GAGVSQSPRYKVTKRGQDVTLRCDPISSHATLYWYQQALGQGPEFLTYFNYEAQPDKSGLPSDRFSAERPEGSISTLTIQRTEQRDSAMYRCASSPGLAGVGSTQYFGPGTRLTVL.

The chain's CDR3 is CASSHSLAGSPPYEQYF. CDR3 bases: TGTGCCAGCAGCCATTCCCTAGCGGGGAGTCCCCCCTACGAGCAGTACTTC. The chain has TRBV4-2 and TRBJ2-7, with 9 nucleotides matching TRBD2. In germline, CDR1 is LGHNA, CDR2 YNFKEQ. The CDR3 runs 17 residues. V lost 3 bases and J lost 2; bases outside the gene matches: 11.

This clonotype was picked up many times. The chain links TRBV19 to TRBJ2-7, with TRBD1 identical over 11 bases. CDR3 length: 12 residues. CDR1 and CDR2 from the germline V gene are LNHDA and SQIVND (reference sequence). Trimming removed 8 bases from V and 3 bases from J; junction bases left unmatched: 0. CDR3 sequence: CASGTGGYEQYF. CDR3 nucleotide sequence: TGTGCCAGTGGGACAGGGGGCTACGAGCAGTACTTC.

The J gene is TRBJ2-7, the V gene TRBV29-1; D gene uncertain. CDR3 length: 13 amino acids. Trimming removed 4 bases at V and 3 bases at J, with 13 bases between. CDR1 and CDR2 (germline): SQVTM, ANQGSEA. The CDR3, as DNA: TGCAGCGTTGGAGGTGGTCTCGGCTACGAGCAGTACTTC. It specifies CSVGGGLGYEQYF.

In its sample, this clonotype was seen many times. This chain joins TRBV2 and TRBJ2-1, with a tentative D call TRBD2 (6 bases). The CDR3 has 14 residues. The V end lost 7 bases, the J end lost 5 bases, and 15 bases lay between the germline ends. Germline assignment: CDR1 SNHLY and CDR2 FYNNEI. This CDR3 reads CASKSQRADNEQFF. CDR3 DNA sequence: TGTGCCAGCAAGTCCCAGCGGGCCGACAATGAGCAGTTCTTC.

The table lists this clonotype with many counts. V is TRBV6-2 or TRBV6-3 and J is TRBJ2-5, with 9 positions matching TRBD2. This CDR3 contains 13 residues. The junction had 4 bases not matched to a gene; V was cut back by 6 bases and J by 5 bases. Germline V gene sequence: CDR1 MNHEY, CDR2 SVGEGT. CDR3 sequence reads: CASSFSGRETQYF. The CDR3 nucleotides read TGTGCCAGCAGCTTCAGCGGGAGGGAGACCCAGTACTTC.

This clonotype was observed a handful of times. For the CDR3, the DNA is TGTGCCAGCAGCCAAGAAACTAGCGGGAGAGAGACCCAGTACTTC. As protein: CASSQETSGRETQYF. V and J are TRBV4-2 and TRBJ2-5; the match to TRBD2 covers 11 bases. This CDR3 region has 15 residues. Per germline, CDR1 LGHNA and CDR2 YNFKEQ. J was trimmed by 4 bases and V by 0 bases; bases with no gene match: 1.

This clonotype was detected once. This chain joins TRBV11-3 and TRBJ2-5, with D tentatively TRBD2 (6 bases). V lost 5 bases and J 5 bases, leaving 15 bases between the germline ends. This CDR3 is built from 14 residues. CDR1 is SGHNT, CDR2 YENEEA, per germline. This CDR3 reads CASSVAEGWETQYF. The CDR3 DNA follows: TGTGCCAGCAGCGTAGCGGAGGGTTGGGAGACCCAGTACTTC.

In its sample, this clonotype was seen a few times. This chain joins TRBV12-3 or TRBV12-4 and TRBJ2-2; 7 nucleotides match TRBD1. The CDR3 has 15 amino acids. Trimming removed 6 bases from V and 3 bases from J; junction bases left unmatched: 7. As DNA, the CDR3 is TGTGCCAGCAGCCTAACAGGGGCGTACACCGGGGAGCTGTTTTTT. As protein: CASSLTGAYTGELFF.

In its sample, this clonotype was seen many times. The chain joins TRBV6-6 to TRBJ2-1; 11 bases match TRBD2. The junction had 7 bases not matched to a gene; V was cut back by 5 bases and J by 7 bases. The CDR3 loop spans 15 amino acids. Germline loops: CDR1 MNHNY, CDR2 SVGAGI (reference sequence). CDR3 amino acids: CASSDSGRARNEQFF. DNA of the CDR3: TGTGCCAGCAGTGATAGCGGGAGGGCCCGGAATGAGCAGTTCTTC.

This clonotype has ten or more counts. The chain couples TRBV20-1 to TRBJ2-7; 8 nucleotides line up with TRBD1. V was pared by 5 bases and J by 7 bases, with 7 bases of the junction left unmatched. CDR3 length: 12 amino acids. Germline V gene lookup returns CDR1 DFQATT and CDR2 SNEGSKA (reference sequence). The DNA for the CDR3 is TGCAGTGCTGGACAGGGCTTAAGGGAGCAGTACTTC. Translation: CSAGQGLREQYF.

In its sample, this clonotype was seen many times. The chain couples TRBV29-1 to TRBJ2-2; 7 bases agree with TRBD2. Trimming cost V 4 bases and J 4 bases; bases outside gene matches: 3. CDR3 length: 13 amino acids. CDR1 and CDR2 (germline): SQVTM, ANQGSEA. The CDR3 coding sequence is TGCAGCGTTGCTCTAGCGGCCACCGGGGAGCTGTTTTTT. This encodes CSVALAATGELFF.

This clonotype was seen many times. The rearrangement uses TRBV12-3 or TRBV12-4 and TRBJ2-1, with D perhaps TRBD1 (5 bases). CDR3 length: 14 amino acids. Trimming shortened V by 6 bases and J by 5 bases, and 14 bases separated the two germline ends. The CDR3 nucleotides read TGTGCCAGCAGGGCTAGGGGATTAAACAATGAGCAGTTCTTC. Translating it yields CASRARGLNNEQFF.

On this clonotype itself: A much larger clone sits a single nucleotide away, making a read error possible. V and J are TRBV10-2 and TRBJ1-5; 8 positions match TRBD1. The better agreement between TRBJ2-3 and the DNA end casts doubt on the J call. This CDR3 region has 15 residues. The germline V gene has CDR1 WSHSY and CDR2 SAAADI. The CDR3 nucleotides read TGCGCCAGCAGTGATACAGGGGGTTACAATCAGCCCCAGTATTTT. Translating it yields CASSDTGGYNQPQYF.

This chain joins TRBV23-1 and TRBJ2-7; maybe TRBD2 (6 bases). Being an ORF, TRBV23-1 has a function that is uncertain. This CDR3 is 16 amino acids long. The germline V and J ends were trimmed by 6 bases and 2 bases, with 20 bases remaining between them. This CDR3 is CASSRDRDWRPYEQYF. CDR3 nucleotides: TGCGCCAGCAGCCGAGACCGGGACTGGCGGCCCTACGAGCAGTACTTC.